This TCR beta chain was obtained from a study of T cells in Graves' hyperthyroidism and ophthalmopathy (dated by TCRdb to the late 2010s). A note on the overall study: Peripheral blood was collected at initial diagnosis, before any treatment. To identify TCR V-J signatures that set the groups apart, the researchers used a discovery cohort of approximately 98 patients, made up of approximately 43 with Graves' ophthalmopathy and about 60 with stable Graves' hyperthyroidism. Whether ophthalmopathy could be predicted prospectively was tested in an independent validation cohort made up of under 20 hyperthyroidism patients plus 17 patients who later progressed to ophthalmopathy. The 100 or so discovery patients were randomly split 7:3 into training and test sets. In addition, the study compared T-cell repertoires in thyroid tissue and in blood from about 6 Graves' hyperthyroidism patients. Following sampling, methimazole starting at 30 mg daily was given to hyperthyroidism patients, and high-dose intravenous methylprednisolone was given to ophthalmopathy patients. TCR Vbeta CDR3 sequencing of approximately 140 peripheral blood samples (over 40 ophthalmopathy, roughly 74 hyperthyroidism and some 17 progressor patients) is reported in the paper.

In the germline V gene (reference sequence), CDR1 corresponds to GTSNPN and CDR2 to SVGIG. From cysteine to phenylalanine, the CDR3 is 15 amino acids long. The kept DNA is CDR3 alone, 45 bases in frame from the first base. Trimming at the junction amounts to 0 bases on V and 2 bases on J, and the germline ends lie 11 bases apart. This clonotype was observed at least ten times. The antigen it recognizes is unknown. Per-base qualities were not stored, and no clone one base away is much larger. TCR beta CDR3 regions were amplified from RNA transcripts. For the first round of RT-PCR on the TCR CDR3, the HTBI primer set was used together with the Qiagen OneStep RT-PCR kit. The libraries were constructed in a second round of multiplex PCR and then size-selected and purified. Sequencing of the libraries was done on an Illumina HiSeq2000 using paired-end 100 bp reads. The authors processed their data as follows. SOAPnuke was used to process the raw data, throwing out any read that contained adapters or uncalled bases, had a mean Phred below 15, or lacked an exact constant-primer or identifier match. COPE v1.2.5 was used to merge high-quality paired reads, and clonotypes were defined as unique nucleotide sequences. Clonotypes were aligned to IMGT TRBV, TRBD and TRBJ reference segments using MiTCR v1.1. Analysis was restricted to V-J combinations with a frequency above 0.0001, which covered roughly 99% of repertoires. A TCS score was defined as the ratio of F50 (clonal expansion) to E x V (chaos), with BLOSUM62-based TCRdist applied between CDR3 peptides within each V-J. Welch's t-statistics and random forest reduced some 510 V-J features to 13, which were used in a naive Bayes classifier (R e1071). Starting from the raw public reads, TCRdb applied fastp trimming at Q25, assembled clones with MiXCR and retained in-frame beta chains. Entries that share a CDR3 protein sequence are merged under the most common genes and DNA. The V and J calls and clone size come from TCRdb's table, not from the authors' own analysis. This sample is represented by approximately 400,000 distinct CDR3 sequences; 11% to 15% of them were singletons. The biggest ten clones account for around 28% of the sample.

In the ophthalmopathy patients, disease was moderately to severely active, with a Clinical Activity Score of 3 or more, a NOSPECS grade of 4 or more, and a duration of less than 3 months. Exclusion was applied to patients with uncontrolled infections, other autoimmune diseases, pregnancy or lactation. Diagnoses were established on the basis of clinical symptoms, serum thyroxine and TRAb, thyroid ultrasound, and orbital computed tomography. PBMCs were isolated from more than 8 ml of fresh peripheral blood by Ficoll-Paque density gradient centrifugation. Trizol reagent was used to extract total RNA, and RNA quality was then checked on an Agilent 2100 Bioanalyzer. Study-wide conclusions, independent of this receptor: No statistical method was used to fix the sample size in advance, and group allocation was not hidden from the investigators. In validation, progression to ophthalmopathy was predicted by the model with 70.59% sensitivity and roughly 72% specificity, a median of about 6.8 months before onset. In cross-validation, a model built on a 13 V-J signature told ophthalmopathy apart from stable hyperthyroidism with just under 90% sensitivity and about 81% specificity, and in testing the same model reached 80%/75%. Blood samples also contained most of the expanded thyroid clonotypes (frequency above 0.001), which suggests that blood repertoires may reflect thyroid immune responses.

The receptor was isolated from a man in his fifties or sixties with Graves' ophthalmopathy. Sequencing input: blood. The chain was built from TRBV30 and TRBJ1-3; the D gene assignment is ambiguous. The CDR3 loop reads CAWSVAQSPGNTIYF. The base sequence is TGTGCCTGGAGTGTGGCTCAGTCGCCTGGAAACACCATATATTTT.